This passage covers 4 T cell receptor beta chains from one sample sequenced in a study of blood T cell repertoires in COVID-19. The repertoire was sequenced with immunoSEQ multiplex PCR; TCRdb's copy has only in-frame clones and lacks some. The repertoire holds roughly 130,000 clones, with approximately 84% as singletons. Sequencing was performed on peripheral blood. The source of these receptors is a woman younger than 45 who had recovered from COVID-19.

The chain combines TRBV19 with TRBJ2-3; 7 bases map to TRBD2. Trimming at V came to 7 bases and at J to 0 bases, leaving 13 bases not matched to a gene. In germline, CDR1 is LNHDA, CDR2 SQIVND (reference sequence). There are 17 residues in the CDR3. In DNA form, the CDR3 reads TGTGCCAGTACCGACTATGGGGGACTAATCAGCACAGATACGCAGTATTTT. Translated: CASTDYGGLISTDTQYF.

The chain has TRBV10-3 and TRBJ1-5, with D perhaps TRBD1 (6 bases). CDR1 is ENHRY and CDR2 is SYGVKD in the germline V gene. CDR3 size: 13 residues. Trimming cost V 2 bases and J 5 bases, with 7 bases left between them. CDR3 sequence: CAISETGYQPQHF. CDR3 DNA: TGTGCCATCAGTGAGACAGGGTATCAGCCCCAGCATTTT.

The chain employs TRBV7-9 and TRBJ1-2; the D is unclear. The V end was cut by 2 bases, the J end by 7 bases, with 14 bases between. Germline assignment: CDR1 SEHNR and CDR2 FQNEAQ (reference sequence). The CDR3 has 14 amino acids. The CDR3 is CASSLQRAPGGYTF. DNA for the CDR3: TGTGCCAGCAGCTTACAGCGGGCGCCTGGTGGCTACACCTTC.

The chain recombines TRBV28 with TRBJ2-3; D unclear. V dropped 2 bases and J dropped 4 bases, with 16 bases sitting between them. The CDR3 runs 16 residues. Germline lookup yields CDR1 MDHEN and CDR2 SYDVKM. CDR3 coding DNA: TGTGCCAGCAGTTTACCCGTGGCTAGGTCAGCAGATACGCAGTATTTT. Residues: CASSLPVARSADTQYF.